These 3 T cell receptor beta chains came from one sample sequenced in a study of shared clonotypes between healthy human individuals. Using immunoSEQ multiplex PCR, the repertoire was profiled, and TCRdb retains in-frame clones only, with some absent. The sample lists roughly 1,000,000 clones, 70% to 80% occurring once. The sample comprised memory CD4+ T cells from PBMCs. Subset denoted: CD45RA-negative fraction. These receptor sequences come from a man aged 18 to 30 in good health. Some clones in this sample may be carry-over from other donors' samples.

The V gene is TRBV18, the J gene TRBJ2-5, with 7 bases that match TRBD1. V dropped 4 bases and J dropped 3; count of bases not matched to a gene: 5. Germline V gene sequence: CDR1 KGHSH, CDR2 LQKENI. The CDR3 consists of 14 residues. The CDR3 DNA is TGTGCCAGCTCACGTACAGGGGTGGAAGAGACCCAGTACTTC. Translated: CASSRTGVEETQYF.

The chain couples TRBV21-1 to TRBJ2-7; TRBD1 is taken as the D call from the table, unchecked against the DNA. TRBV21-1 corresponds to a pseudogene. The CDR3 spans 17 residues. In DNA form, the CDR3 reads TGTGCCAGCAGCAAAGGGGGCAGGGGAACATCAGTGGGCGAGCAGTACTTC. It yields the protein CASSKGGRGTSVGEQYF.

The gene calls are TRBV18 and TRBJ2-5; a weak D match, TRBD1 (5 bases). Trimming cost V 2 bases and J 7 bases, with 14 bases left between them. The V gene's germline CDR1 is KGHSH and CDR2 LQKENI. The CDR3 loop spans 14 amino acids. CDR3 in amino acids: CASSPDQGWGTQYF. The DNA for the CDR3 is TGTGCCAGCTCACCAGATCAGGGCTGGGGGACCCAGTACTTC.